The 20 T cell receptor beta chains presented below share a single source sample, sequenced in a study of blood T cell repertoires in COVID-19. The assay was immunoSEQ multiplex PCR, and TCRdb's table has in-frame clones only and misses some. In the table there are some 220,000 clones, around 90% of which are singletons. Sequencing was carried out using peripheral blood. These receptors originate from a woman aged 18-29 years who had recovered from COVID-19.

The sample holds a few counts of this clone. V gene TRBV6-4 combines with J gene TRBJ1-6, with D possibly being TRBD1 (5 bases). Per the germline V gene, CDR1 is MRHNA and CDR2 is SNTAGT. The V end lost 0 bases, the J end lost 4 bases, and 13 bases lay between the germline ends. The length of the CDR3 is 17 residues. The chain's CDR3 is CASSDSVGRQYNSPLHF. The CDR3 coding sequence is TGTGCCAGCAGTGACTCGGTGGGGCGGCAGTATAATTCACCCCTCCACTTT.

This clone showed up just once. For the CDR3, the DNA is TGTGCCAGCAGTGACCGACAGGGTCCGCCGAGCAATGAGCAGTTCTTC. Protein product: CASSDRQGPPSNEQFF. This chain connects TRBV25-1 to TRBJ2-1; TRBD1 aligns across 7 bases. There are 16 residues in the CDR3. Trimming took 3 bases from V and 6 from J; bases not matched to a gene: 11. CDR1 is MGHDK, CDR2 SYGVNS, per germline.

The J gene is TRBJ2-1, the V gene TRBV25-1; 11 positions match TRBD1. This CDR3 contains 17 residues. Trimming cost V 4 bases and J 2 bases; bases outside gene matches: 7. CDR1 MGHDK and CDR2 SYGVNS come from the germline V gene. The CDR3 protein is CASSGSRDRGAYNEQFF. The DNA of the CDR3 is TGTGCCAGCAGTGGATCTCGGGACAGGGGGGCCTACAATGAGCAGTTCTTC.

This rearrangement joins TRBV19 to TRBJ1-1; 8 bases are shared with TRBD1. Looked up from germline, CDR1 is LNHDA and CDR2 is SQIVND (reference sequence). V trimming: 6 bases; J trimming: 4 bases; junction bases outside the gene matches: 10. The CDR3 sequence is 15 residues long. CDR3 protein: CASRNTGGVITEAFF. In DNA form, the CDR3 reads TGTGCCAGTAGGAATACAGGGGGAGTGATCACTGAAGCTTTCTTT.

The CDR3 loop reads CASSTQGQETQYF. For the CDR3, the DNA is TGTGCCAGCAGCACCCAGGGTCAAGAGACCCAGTACTTC. The V gene is TRBV13, the J gene TRBJ2-5; D perhaps matches TRBD1 (5 bases). V lost 5 bases and J lost 2, with 9 bases in between. Germline V gene lookup returns CDR1 PRHDT and CDR2 FYEKMQ (reference sequence). This CDR3 spans 13 amino acids.

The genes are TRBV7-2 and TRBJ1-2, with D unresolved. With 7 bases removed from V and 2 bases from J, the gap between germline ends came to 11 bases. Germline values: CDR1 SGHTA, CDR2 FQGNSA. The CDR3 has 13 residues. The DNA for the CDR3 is TGTGCCAGCACCGCTGGCAGGAACTATGGCTACACCTTC. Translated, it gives CASTAGRNYGYTF.

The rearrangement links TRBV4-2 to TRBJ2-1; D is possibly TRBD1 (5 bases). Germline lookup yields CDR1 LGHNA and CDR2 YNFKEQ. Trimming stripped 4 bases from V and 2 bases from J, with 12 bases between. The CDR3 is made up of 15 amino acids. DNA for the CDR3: TGTGCCAGCAGCCGGTGGGCGGACACCTACAATGAGCAGTTCTTC. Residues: CASSRWADTYNEQFF.

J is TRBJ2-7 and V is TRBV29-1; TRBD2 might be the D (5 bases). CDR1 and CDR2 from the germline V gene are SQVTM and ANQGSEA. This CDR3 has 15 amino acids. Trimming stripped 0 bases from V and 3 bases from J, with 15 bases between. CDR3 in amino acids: CSVEDRRTENYEQYF. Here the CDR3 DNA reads TGCAGCGTTGAAGATCGACGGACTGAGAACTACGAGCAGTACTTC.

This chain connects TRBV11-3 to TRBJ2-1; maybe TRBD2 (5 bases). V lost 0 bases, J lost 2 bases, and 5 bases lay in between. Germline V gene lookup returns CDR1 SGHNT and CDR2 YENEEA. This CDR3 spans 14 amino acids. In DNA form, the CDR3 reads TGTGCCAGCAGCTTAGACGGGGCCTACAATGAGCAGTTCTTC. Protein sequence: CASSLDGAYNEQFF.

This CDR3 is CATGLAGGRPYNEQFF. The CDR3 DNA reads TGTGCCACGGGACTAGCGGGAGGTCGACCCTACAATGAGCAGTTCTTC. The chain couples TRBV24-1 to TRBJ2-1; 15 positions agree with TRBD2. This CDR3 region has 16 residues. The J segment lost 2 bases and the V segment lost 10 bases, leaving 5 bases of the junction unmatched. Germline values: CDR1 KGHDR, CDR2 SFDVKD.

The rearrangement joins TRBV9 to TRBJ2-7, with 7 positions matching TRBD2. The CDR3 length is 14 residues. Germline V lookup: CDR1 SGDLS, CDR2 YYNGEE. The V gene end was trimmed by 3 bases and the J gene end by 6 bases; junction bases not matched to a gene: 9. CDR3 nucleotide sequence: TGTGCCAGCAGCGGAACGGGACTATATGGCGAGCAGTACTTC. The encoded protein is CASSGTGLYGEQYF. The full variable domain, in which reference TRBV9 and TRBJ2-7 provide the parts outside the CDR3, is DSGVTQTPKHLITATGQRVTLRCSPRSGDLSVYWYQQSLDQGLQFLIQYYNGEERAKGNILERFSAQQFPDLHSELNLSSLELGDSALYFCASSGTGLYGEQYFGPGTRLTVT.

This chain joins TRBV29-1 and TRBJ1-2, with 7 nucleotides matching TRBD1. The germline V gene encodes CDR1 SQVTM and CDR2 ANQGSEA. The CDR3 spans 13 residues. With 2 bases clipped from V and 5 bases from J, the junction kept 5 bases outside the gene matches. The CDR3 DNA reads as TGCAGCGTTGAATCGGACAGGACTTATGGCTACACCTTC. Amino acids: CSVESDRTYGYTF.

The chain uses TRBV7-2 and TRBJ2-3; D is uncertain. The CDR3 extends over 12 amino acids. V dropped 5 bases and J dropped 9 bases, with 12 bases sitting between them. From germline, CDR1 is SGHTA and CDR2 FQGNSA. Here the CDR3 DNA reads TGTGCCAGCAGCCTCCTTGCGGTAACGCAGTATTTT. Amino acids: CASSLLAVTQYF.

CDR3 sequence (DNA): TGTGCCAGCACCCCAGGGACTAGCAGTCAGTTCTTC. Translated, it gives CASTPGTSSQFF. V usage is TRBV12-3 or TRBV12-4 and J usage is TRBJ2-1; TRBD2 matches 9 bases. The CDR3 length is 12 residues. V was pared by 7 bases and J by 13 bases, with 8 bases of the junction left unmatched.

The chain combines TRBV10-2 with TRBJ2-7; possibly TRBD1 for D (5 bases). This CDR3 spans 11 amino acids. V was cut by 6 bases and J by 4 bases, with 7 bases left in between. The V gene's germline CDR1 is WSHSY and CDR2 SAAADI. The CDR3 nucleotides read TGCGCCAGCAGGACAGAGTACGAGCAGTACTTC. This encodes CASRTEYEQYF.

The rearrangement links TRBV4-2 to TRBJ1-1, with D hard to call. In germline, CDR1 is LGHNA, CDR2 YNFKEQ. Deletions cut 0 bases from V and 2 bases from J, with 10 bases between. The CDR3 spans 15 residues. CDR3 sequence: CASSQDNPRNTEAFF. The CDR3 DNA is TGTGCCAGCAGCCAAGATAACCCTAGAAACACTGAAGCTTTCTTT.

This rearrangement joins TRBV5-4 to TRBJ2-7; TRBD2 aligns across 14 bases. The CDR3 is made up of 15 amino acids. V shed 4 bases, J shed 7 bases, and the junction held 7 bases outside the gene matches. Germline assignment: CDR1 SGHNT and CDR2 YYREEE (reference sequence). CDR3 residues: CASSPGLAGVREQYF. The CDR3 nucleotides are TGTGCCAGCAGCCCGGGACTAGCGGGAGTGCGGGAGCAGTACTTC.

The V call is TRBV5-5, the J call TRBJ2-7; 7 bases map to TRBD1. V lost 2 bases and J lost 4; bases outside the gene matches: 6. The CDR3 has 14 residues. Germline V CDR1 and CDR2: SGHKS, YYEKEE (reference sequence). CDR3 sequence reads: CASSLGPGGYEQYF. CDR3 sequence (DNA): TGTGCCAGCAGCTTAGGGCCAGGGGGTTACGAGCAGTACTTC.

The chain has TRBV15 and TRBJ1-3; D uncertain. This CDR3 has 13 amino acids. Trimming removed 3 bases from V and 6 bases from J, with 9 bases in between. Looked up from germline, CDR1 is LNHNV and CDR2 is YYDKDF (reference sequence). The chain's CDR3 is CATSSAGLNTIYF. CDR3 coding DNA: TGTGCCACCAGCAGCGCGGGCTTAAACACCATATATTTT.

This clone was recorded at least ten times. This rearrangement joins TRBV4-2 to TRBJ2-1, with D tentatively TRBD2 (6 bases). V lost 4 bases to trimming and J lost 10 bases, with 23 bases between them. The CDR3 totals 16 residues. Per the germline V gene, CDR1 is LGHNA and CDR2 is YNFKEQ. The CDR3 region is CASSLGLAAGSGEQFF. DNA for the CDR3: TGTGCCAGCAGCCTAGGGTTAGCGGCGGGATCGGGAGAGCAGTTCTTC.